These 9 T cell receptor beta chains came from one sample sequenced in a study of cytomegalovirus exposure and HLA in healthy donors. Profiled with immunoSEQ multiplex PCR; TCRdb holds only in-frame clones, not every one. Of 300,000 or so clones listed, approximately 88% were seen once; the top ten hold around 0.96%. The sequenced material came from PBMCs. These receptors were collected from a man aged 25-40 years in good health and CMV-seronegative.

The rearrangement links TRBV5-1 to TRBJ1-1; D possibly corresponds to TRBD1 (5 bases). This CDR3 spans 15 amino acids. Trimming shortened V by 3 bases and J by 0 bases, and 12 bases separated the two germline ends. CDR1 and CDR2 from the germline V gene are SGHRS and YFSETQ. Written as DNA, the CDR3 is TGCGCCAGCAGCTCAGGAGACAGCTTGAACACTGAAGCTTTCTTT. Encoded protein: CASSSGDSLNTEAFF.

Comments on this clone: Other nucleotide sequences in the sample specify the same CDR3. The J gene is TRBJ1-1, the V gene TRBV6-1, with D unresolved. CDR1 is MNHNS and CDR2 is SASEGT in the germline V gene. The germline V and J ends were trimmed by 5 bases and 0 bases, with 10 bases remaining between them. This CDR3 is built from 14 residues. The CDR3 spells CASSLTRMNTEAFF. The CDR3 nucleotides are TGTGCCAGCAGTTTGACACGCATGAACACTGAAGCTTTCTTT.

The CDR3 nucleotides are TGTGCCAGCAGCCAGAGATATCTAGCGGGGGGGCATGAGCAGTTCTTC. Translating it yields CASSQRYLAGGHEQFF. V usage is TRBV7-2 and J usage is TRBJ2-1, with 12 nucleotides matching TRBD2. Germline CDR1 reads SGHTA; CDR2 reads FQGNSA. The CDR3 extends over 16 amino acids. The junction had 10 bases not matched to a gene; V was cut back by 5 bases and J by 8 bases.

CDR3 amino acids: CASSTPRMNTEAFF. Here the CDR3 DNA reads TGTGCCAGTAGTACCCCGCGGATGAACACTGAAGCTTTCTTT. The V gene is TRBV19, the J gene TRBJ1-1, with D unresolved. CDR1 and CDR2 (germline): LNHDA, SQIVND (reference sequence). The V end was cut by 4 bases, the J end by 0 bases, with 9 bases between. This CDR3 has 14 residues.

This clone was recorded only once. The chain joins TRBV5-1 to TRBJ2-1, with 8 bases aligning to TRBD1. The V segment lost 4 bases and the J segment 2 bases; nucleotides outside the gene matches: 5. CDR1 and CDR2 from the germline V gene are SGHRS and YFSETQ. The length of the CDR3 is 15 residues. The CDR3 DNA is TGCGCCAGCAGCATCGGACAGGGCACCTACAATGAGCAGTTCTTC. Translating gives CASSIGQGTYNEQFF.

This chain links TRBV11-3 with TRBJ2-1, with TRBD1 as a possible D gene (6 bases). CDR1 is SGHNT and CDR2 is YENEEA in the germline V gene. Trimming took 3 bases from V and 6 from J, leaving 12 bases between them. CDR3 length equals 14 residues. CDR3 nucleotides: TGTGCCAGCAGCTTGCGACAGGATAGCAATGAGCAGTTCTTC. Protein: CASSLRQDSNEQFF.

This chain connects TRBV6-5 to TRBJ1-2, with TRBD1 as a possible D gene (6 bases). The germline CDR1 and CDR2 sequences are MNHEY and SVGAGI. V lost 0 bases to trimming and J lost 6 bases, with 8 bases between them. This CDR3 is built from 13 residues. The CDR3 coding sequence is TGTGCCAGCAGTTACTCAACAGGGAATGGCTACACCTTC. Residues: CASSYSTGNGYTF.

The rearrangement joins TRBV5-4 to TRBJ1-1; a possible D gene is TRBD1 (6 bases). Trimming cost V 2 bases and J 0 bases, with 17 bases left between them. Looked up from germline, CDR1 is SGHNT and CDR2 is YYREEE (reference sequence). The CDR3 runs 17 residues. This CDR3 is CASSFDRRPNMNTEAFF. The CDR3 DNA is TGTGCCAGCAGCTTCGACAGGAGGCCTAACATGAACACTGAAGCTTTCTTT.

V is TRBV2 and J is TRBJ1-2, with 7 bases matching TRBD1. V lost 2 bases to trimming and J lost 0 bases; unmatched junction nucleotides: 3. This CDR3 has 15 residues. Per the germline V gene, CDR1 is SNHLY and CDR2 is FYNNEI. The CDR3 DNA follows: TGTGCCAGCAGTGAATACAGGGGAGCTAACTATGGCTACACCTTC. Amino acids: CASSEYRGANYGYTF. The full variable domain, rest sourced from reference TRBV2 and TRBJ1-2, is EPEVTQTPSHQVTQMGQEVILRCVPISNHLYFYWYRQILGQKVEFLVSFYNNEISEKSEIFDDQFSVERPDGSNFTLKIRSTKLEDSAMYFCASSEYRGANYGYTFGSGTRLTVV.